Presented here are 3 T cell receptor beta chains from one specimen sequenced in a study of beta chain features in type 1 diabetes. Points from the study as a whole: In all four CD4+ subsets, TCRB CDR3 length was significantly, moderately reduced in type 1 diabetes.

Their target antigens are unknown. Reverse transcription of all isolated RNA meant that expressed TCRB transcripts were sequenced. Data came from immunoSEQ multiplex PCR; TCRdb stores just in-frame clones and leaves some out. The sample has over 25,000 clones; roughly 45% are singletons. Sample: stem cell memory CD4+ T cells from blood. The receptor set was obtained from a man younger than 40 with type 1 diabetes.

This chain links TRBV19 with TRBJ1-6; D remains ambiguous. The V gene's germline CDR1 is LNHDA and CDR2 SQIVND (reference sequence). Trimming removed 7 bases at V and 6 bases at J, with 16 bases between. CDR3 length: 15 residues. In nucleotides, the CDR3 is TGTGCCAGTACCGCGGGCCAACCCGGTAATTCACCCCTCCACTTT. Protein: CASTAGQPGNSPLHF.

This clone showed up just once. V usage is TRBV2 and J usage is TRBJ2-5, with D possibly being TRBD1 (7 bases). This CDR3 is 13 amino acids long. Germline V CDR1 and CDR2: SNHLY, FYNNEI. V lost 8 bases, J lost 1 base, and 11 bases lay in between. The CDR3 bases are TGTGCCAGCTACAGGGGACTCCAAGAGACCCAGTACTTC. The encoded protein is CASYRGLQETQYF.

This clone was counted a single time. The chain joins TRBV9 to TRBJ1-1, with D possibly being TRBD1 (5 bases). Trimming removed 4 bases at V and 8 bases at J, with 18 bases between. The CDR3 runs to 14 residues. The germline V gene has CDR1 SGDLS and CDR2 YYNGEE. CDR3 in DNA: TGTGCCAGCAGCCAGACCCTAACCCAGGGAGAAGCTTTCTTT. Translated, it gives CASSQTLTQGEAFF.